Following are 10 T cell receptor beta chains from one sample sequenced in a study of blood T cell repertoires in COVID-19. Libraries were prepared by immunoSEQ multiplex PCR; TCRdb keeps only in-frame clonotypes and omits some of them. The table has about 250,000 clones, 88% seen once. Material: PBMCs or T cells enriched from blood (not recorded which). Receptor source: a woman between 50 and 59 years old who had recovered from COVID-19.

The CDR3 reads CASSPGGLAGRADTQYF. CDR3 bases: TGTGCCAGCAGCCCCGGGGGGCTAGCGGGACGAGCAGATACGCAGTATTTT. The chain couples TRBV7-9 to TRBJ2-3; 9 positions agree with TRBD2. This CDR3 comprises 17 residues. With V trimmed by 5 bases and J by 4 bases, 13 bases remained unmatched. The germline V gene encodes CDR1 SEHNR and CDR2 FQNEAQ (reference sequence).

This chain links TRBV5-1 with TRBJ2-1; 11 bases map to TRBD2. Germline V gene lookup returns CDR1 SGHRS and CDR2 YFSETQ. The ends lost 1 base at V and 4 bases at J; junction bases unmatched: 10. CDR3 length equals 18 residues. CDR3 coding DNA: TGCGCCAGCAGCTTGCCAGCGTTGGGACTAGCGGTATACAATGAGCAGTTCTTC. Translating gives CASSLPALGLAVYNEQFF. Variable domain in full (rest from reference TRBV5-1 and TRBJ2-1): KAGVTQTPRYLIKTRGQQVTLSCSPISGHRSVSWYQQTPGQGLQFLFEYFSETQRNKGNFPGRFSGRQFSNSRSEMNVSTLELGDSALYLCASSLPALGLAVYNEQFFGPGTRLTVL.

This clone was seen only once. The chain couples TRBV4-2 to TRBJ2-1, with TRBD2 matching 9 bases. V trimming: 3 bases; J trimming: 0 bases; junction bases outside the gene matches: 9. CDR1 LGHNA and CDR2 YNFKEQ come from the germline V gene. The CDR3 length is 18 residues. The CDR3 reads CASSQGPGLASSYNEQFF. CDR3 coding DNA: TGTGCCAGCAGCCAGGGACCGGGACTAGCCAGCTCCTACAATGAGCAGTTCTTC.

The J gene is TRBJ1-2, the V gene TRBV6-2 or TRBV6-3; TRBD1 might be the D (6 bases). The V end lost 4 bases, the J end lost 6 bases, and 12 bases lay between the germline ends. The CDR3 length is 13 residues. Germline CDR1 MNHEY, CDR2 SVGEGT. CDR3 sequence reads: CASSLQGSHGYTF. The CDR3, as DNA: TGTGCCAGCAGTTTACAGGGTTCCCATGGCTACACCTTC.

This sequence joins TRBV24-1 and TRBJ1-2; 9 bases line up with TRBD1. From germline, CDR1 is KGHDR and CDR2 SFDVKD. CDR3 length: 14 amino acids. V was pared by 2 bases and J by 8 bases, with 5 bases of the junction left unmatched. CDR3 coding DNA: TGTGCCACCAGTGATTGGGGACAGGGTAGAGGCTACACCTTC. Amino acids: CATSDWGQGRGYTF.

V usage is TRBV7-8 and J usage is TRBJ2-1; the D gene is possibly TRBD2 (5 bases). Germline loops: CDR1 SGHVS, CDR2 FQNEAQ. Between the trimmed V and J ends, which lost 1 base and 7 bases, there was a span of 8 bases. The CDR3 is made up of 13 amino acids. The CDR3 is CASSLGGQNEQFF. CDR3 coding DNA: TGTGCCAGCAGCTTAGGAGGGCAGAATGAGCAGTTCTTC.

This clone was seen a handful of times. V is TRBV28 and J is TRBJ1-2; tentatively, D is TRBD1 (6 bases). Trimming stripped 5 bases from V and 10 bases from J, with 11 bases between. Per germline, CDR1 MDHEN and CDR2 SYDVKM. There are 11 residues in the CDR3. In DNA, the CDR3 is TGTGCCAGCAGTCCCCGGGGGGCCTACACCTTC. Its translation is CASSPRGAYTF.

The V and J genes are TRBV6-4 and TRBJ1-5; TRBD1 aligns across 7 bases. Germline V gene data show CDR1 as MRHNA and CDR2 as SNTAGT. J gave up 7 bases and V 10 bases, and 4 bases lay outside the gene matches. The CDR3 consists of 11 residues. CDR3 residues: CAILQGQPQHF. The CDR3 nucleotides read TGTGCCATCTTACAGGGGCAGCCCCAGCATTTT.

The CDR3 nucleotides are TGTGCCAGCAGGGCGGGACAGGGCCGATACGAGCAGTACTTC. Translating gives CASRAGQGRYEQYF. V usage is TRBV11-2 and J usage is TRBJ2-7; TRBD1 matches 9 bases. This CDR3 is 14 amino acids long. Germline loops: CDR1 SGHAT, CDR2 FQNNGV. J lost 4 bases, V lost 6 bases, and 7 bases had no gene match.

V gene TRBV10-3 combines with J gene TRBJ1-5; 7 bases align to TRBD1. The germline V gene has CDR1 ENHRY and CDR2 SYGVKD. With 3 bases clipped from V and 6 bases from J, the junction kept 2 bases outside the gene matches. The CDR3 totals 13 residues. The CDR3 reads CAISDEGAQPQHF. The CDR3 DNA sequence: TGTGCCATCAGTGATGAGGGGGCTCAGCCCCAGCATTTT.